The present TCR beta chain was sequenced within a study of tissue T cells after allogeneic stem cell transplantation. The time point: mouse harvest day 7 after allogeneic transplant. Each mouse received 10^7 T-cell-depleted marrow cells plus 10^6 splenic CD5+ T cells by tail vein. A remark on this clone: The genes and germline here are from mouse. Coverage ceases 1 residue before the CDR3 finishes, and the germline J gene fills in the end.

Repertoires were generated with immunoSEQ multiplex PCR, while TCRdb's copy carries only in-frame clones and drops some. This sample has some 6,700 clones, with 50% found just once. This CDR3 is built from 14 residues. V was shortened by 4 bases and J by 4 bases, with 15 bases between the two germline ends. Germline CDR1 reads SGHLS; CDR2 reads HYDKME. The receptor's source is a female BALB/c mouse given C57BL/6 T cells with graft-versus-host disease after an allogeneic hematopoietic cell transplant. J is TRBJ1-2 and V is TRBV12-2, with D possibly being TRBD1 (6 bases). Sequencing was done on a sample of gut tissue. CDR3 DNA, as far as it was read: TGTGCCAGCTCGCGGGACACTGCAAGCTCCGACTACACC. This sequence encodes CASSRDTASSDYT. The whole CDR3 sequence reads CASSRDTASSDYTF.